The 7 T cell receptor beta chains below come from one sample, sequenced in a study of CD8 T cells in ankylosing spondylitis (dated by TCRdb to between 2016 and 2019). The receptor library was made with 5' RACE. TCRdb names Illumina HiSeq 2500 as the instrument used. TCRdb passed the public sequencing reads through fastp at Q25 and MiXCR, retaining productive beta sequences. Every CDR3 protein is listed once, alongside the most common genes and DNA of its rows. Counted in this sample were some 220,000 distinct CDR3 sequences; approximately 8% of them appeared once. The ten most abundant clones make up 4.8% of the sample. Sample: blood, either unsorted or a sorted T cell fraction (not recorded which). These receptors all come from a female donor with ankylosing spondylitis or in good health (not recorded which).

This clonotype was counted a few times. The V and J genes are TRBV7-2 and TRBJ2-1; D might be TRBD1 (5 bases). CDR1 is SGHTA and CDR2 is FQGNSA in the germline V gene. The V end was cut by 4 bases, the J end by 2 bases, with 9 bases between. The CDR3 loop spans 14 amino acids. The CDR3 region is CASSSPTAYNEQFF. The CDR3 nucleotides read TGTGCCAGCAGCTCCCCGACAGCCTACAATGAGCAGTTCTTC.

The J gene is TRBJ1-2, the V gene TRBV7-9; no clear D gene. The germline V gene encodes CDR1 SEHNR and CDR2 FQNEAQ (reference sequence). V was trimmed by 3 bases and J by 2 bases, leaving 7 bases between them. The CDR3 runs to 13 residues. The CDR3 coding sequence is TGTGCCAGCAGCTTGCCGGCCAACTATGGCTACACCTTC. The encoded protein is CASSLPANYGYTF.

The rearrangement uses TRBV19 and TRBJ2-1; 9 positions match TRBD2. V trimming: 7 bases; J trimming: 10 bases; junction bases outside the gene matches: 14. CDR1 and CDR2 from the germline V gene are LNHDA and SQIVND (reference sequence). The CDR3 covers 15 residues. CDR3 residues: CASTVRAGGPGEQFF. The CDR3 DNA follows: TGTGCCAGTACGGTTCGGGCGGGAGGGCCGGGCGAGCAGTTCTTC.

This clonotype was counted ten times or more. The rearrangement uses TRBV7-2 and TRBJ2-7; 8 bases align to TRBD1. The CDR3 runs to 14 residues. J was trimmed by 6 bases and V by 5 bases; bases with no gene match: 9. Germline assignment: CDR1 SGHTA and CDR2 FQGNSA. This CDR3 is CASSVTGVGGEQYF. In DNA form, the CDR3 reads TGTGCCAGCAGCGTGACAGGGGTAGGTGGCGAGCAGTACTTC.

This clonotype was recorded at least ten times. The chain combines TRBV20-1 with TRBJ2-3, with a tentative D call TRBD1 (6 bases). CDR3 length: 14 amino acids. The V and J ends lost 0 bases and 3 bases respectively, with 10 bases between them. CDR1 is DFQATT, CDR2 SNEGSKA, per germline (reference sequence). The CDR3 coding sequence is TGCAGTGCTAGAGAGTCAGGGGAGACAGATACGCAGTATTTT. Residues: CSARESGETDTQYF.

This clonotype has at least ten counts. CDR3 amino acids: CASSFGGTAKNIQYF. CDR3 coding DNA: TGTGCCAGCAGCTTCGGCGGGACGGCCAAAAACATTCAGTACTTC. The rearrangement uses TRBV7-9 and TRBJ2-4, with D maybe TRBD2 (6 bases). The CDR3 loop spans 15 amino acids. Germline V gene sequence: CDR1 SEHNR, CDR2 FQNEAQ (reference sequence). V lost 3 bases and J 1 base, leaving 10 bases between the germline ends.

The CDR3 coding sequence is TGTGCCAGCAGCCGGACTACGGGGACTAGAGGATCGAATGAGCAGTTCTTC. Residues: CASSRTTGTRGSNEQFF. V is TRBV7-2 and J is TRBJ2-1; 8 bases match TRBD2. CDR3 size: 17 residues. With V trimmed by 5 bases and J by 7 bases, 16 bases remained unmatched. Germline V gene lookup returns CDR1 SGHTA and CDR2 FQGNSA. Filled out from reference TRBV7-2 and TRBJ2-1, the complete variable domain reads GAGVSQSPSNKVTEKGKDVELRCDPISGHTALYWYRQSLGQGLEFLIYFQGNSAPDKSGLPSDRFSAERTGGSVSTLTIQRTQQEDSAVYLCASSRTTGTRGSNEQFFGPGTRLTVL.